One and the same sample provided the 14 T cell receptor beta chains below, sequenced in a study of OX40 agonist ivuxolimab in advanced cancers. The protocol was immunoSEQ multiplex PCR, while the TCRdb copy is restricted to in-frame clones and leaves out a portion. The table lists 55,000 to 80,000 clones, roughly nine tenths of them singletons. The specimen was CD4+ or CD8+ T cells sorted from blood, collected in a trial of the OX40 agonist ivuxolimab. The origin of the receptors is an adult with an advanced solid tumor such as melanoma, head and neck, liver or kidney cancer.

V is TRBV4-1 and J is TRBJ2-7, with D maybe TRBD2 (5 bases). CDR3 length equals 16 residues. V gave up 1 base and J gave up 4 bases, with 17 bases separating them. The V gene's germline CDR1 is MGHRA and CDR2 YSYEKL. CDR3 loop: CASSQVISSGFYEQYF. CDR3 in DNA: TGCGCCAGCAGCCAAGTTATCAGCAGCGGATTTTACGAGCAGTACTTC.

V is TRBV11-2 and J is TRBJ1-1; D not resolved. Germline V lookup: CDR1 SGHAT, CDR2 FQNNGV. V lost 8 bases and J 1 base, leaving 8 bases between the germline ends. CDR3 size: 12 residues. The CDR3 nucleotides read TGTGCCAGCGTCGGTACGAACACTGAAGCTTTCTTT. It yields the protein CASVGTNTEAFF.

The chain is built from TRBV9 and TRBJ1-1, with 8 bases that match TRBD1. The CDR3 totals 18 residues. CDR1 and CDR2 from the germline V gene are SGDLS and YYNGEE. J gave up 4 bases and V 3 bases, and 17 bases lay outside the gene matches. Here the CDR3 reads CASSAPPGGGQGFTEAFF. In nucleotides, the CDR3 is TGTGCCAGCAGCGCGCCCCCCGGGGGAGGACAGGGTTTCACTGAAGCTTTCTTT.

The V call is TRBV29-1, the J call TRBJ2-7; 14 bases match TRBD2. After removal of 6 bases from V and 2 bases from J, the junction contained 12 bases not matched to a gene. CDR1 and CDR2 (germline): SQVTM, ANQGSEA. The CDR3 consists of 17 residues. Written as DNA, the CDR3 is TGCAGCGTCCGGGGGACTAGCGGGGGATATAAAACCTACGAGCAGTACTTC. Its protein product is CSVRGTSGGYKTYEQYF.

This chain links TRBV7-6 with TRBJ2-1, with 7 bases identical to TRBD1. Germline-derived CDR1 and CDR2 are SGHVS and FNYEAQ. The CDR3 is made up of 16 amino acids. V shed 0 bases and J 3 bases; nucleotides not matched to a gene: 5. As DNA, the CDR3 is TGTGCCAGCAGCTTAGCGGGGCAGGGGGTCTACAATGAGCAGTTCTTC. This codes for CASSLAGQGVYNEQFF.

The J gene is TRBJ2-1, the V gene TRBV7-8, with TRBD2 identical over 9 bases. Germline trimming cut 4 bases from V and 8 bases from J; bases unmatched to any gene: 12. The germline CDR1 and CDR2 sequences are SGHVS and FQNEAQ. The CDR3 is 16 residues long. The CDR3 protein is CASSSYGREGSDEQFF. The CDR3 nucleotides read TGTGCCAGCAGCTCTTACGGGCGGGAGGGCAGCGATGAGCAGTTCTTC.

The genes are TRBV27 and TRBJ1-4; D gene ambiguous. This CDR3 is built from 17 residues. The germline CDR1 and CDR2 sequences are MNHEY and SMNVEV (reference sequence). Trimming removed 2 bases at V and 0 bases at J, with 13 bases between. CDR3: CASSLNPFLPTNEKLFF. The CDR3 nucleotides read TGTGCCAGCAGTTTAAATCCCTTCCTTCCAACTAATGAAAAACTGTTTTTT.

A single count supports this clone. The rearrangement links TRBV5-4 to TRBJ2-7, with TRBD2 as a possible D gene (6 bases). The germline gives CDR1 SGHNT, CDR2 YYREEE (reference sequence). The V end was cut by 1 base, the J end by 2 bases, with 13 bases between. The CDR3 spans 15 residues. This CDR3 reads CASSLLGGLTYEQYF. As DNA, the CDR3 is TGTGCCAGCAGCTTGCTGGGGGGTTTAACCTACGAGCAGTACTTC.

The chain combines TRBV5-6 with TRBJ1-5; no clear D gene. Germline lookup yields CDR1 SGHDT and CDR2 YYEEEE. The V and J ends lost 0 bases and 4 bases respectively, with 14 bases between them. The CDR3 loop spans 16 amino acids. The CDR3 coding sequence is TGTGCCAGCAGCTTGGAGGGATCTAGCGTAAATCAGCCCCAGCATTTT. Its protein product is CASSLEGSSVNQPQHF.

The genes are TRBV11-2 and TRBJ2-1, with 7 positions matching TRBD2. CDR1 is SGHAT, CDR2 FQNNGV, per germline. The CDR3 contains 13 residues. V was pared by 6 bases and J by 7 bases, with 6 bases of the junction left unmatched. For the CDR3, the DNA is TGTGCCAGCAGGACACCGGGGGGAAATGAGCAGTTCTTC. This codes for CASRTPGGNEQFF.

The rearrangement joins TRBV19 to TRBJ1-5, with a tentative D call TRBD1 (5 bases). Germline CDR1 reads LNHDA; CDR2 reads SQIVND (reference sequence). The CDR3 has 15 amino acids. V lost 4 bases and J 5 bases, leaving 15 bases between the germline ends. CDR3 DNA: TGTGCCAGTAGTAGACGCAGGTTGGGGGATCAGCCCCAGCATTTT. Its protein product is CASSRRRLGDQPQHF.

This chain links TRBV27 with TRBJ2-7; TRBD1 agrees at 9 bases. This CDR3 contains 14 residues. Losses at the gene ends were 5 bases for V and 3 bases for J; bases not matched to a gene: 5. CDR1 and CDR2 (germline): MNHEY, SMNVEV (reference sequence). CDR3 sequence: CASSNTGGGYEQYF. The DNA of the CDR3 is TGTGCCAGCAGTAATACAGGGGGCGGCTACGAGCAGTACTTC.

J is TRBJ2-7 and V is TRBV5-4, with D unresolved. Germline CDR1 reads SGHNT; CDR2 reads YYREEE (reference sequence). The CDR3 loop spans 14 amino acids. Trimming took 1 base from V and 2 from J, leaving 10 bases between them. The CDR3 DNA reads as TGTGCCAGCAGCTTGTCCCTAATTCCCTACGAGCAGTACTTC. It encodes CASSLSLIPYEQYF.

This sequence joins TRBV5-1 and TRBJ1-2; tentatively, D is TRBD1 (5 bases). In germline, CDR1 is SGHRS, CDR2 YFSETQ. The CDR3 has 15 residues. V lost 0 bases, J lost 2 bases, and 11 bases lay in between. CDR3 DNA sequence: TGCGCCAGCAGCTTGGCCAAGGGGCGCAACTATGGCTACACCTTC. This gives the protein CASSLAKGRNYGYTF. Full variable domain (outside the CDR3, taken from reference TRBV5-1 and TRBJ1-2): KAGVTQTPRYLIKTRGQQVTLSCSPISGHRSVSWYQQTPGQGLQFLFEYFSETQRNKGNFPGRFSGRQFSNSRSEMNVSTLELGDSALYLCASSLAKGRNYGYTFGSGTRLTVV.